What follows describes a single T cell receptor (beta chain). The data originate from a study of blood T cell repertoires in COVID-19. About the study: PBMCs, B-cell-depleted T cells, or T cells provided the cDNA or gDNA that made up the material.

Clones were read by immunoSEQ multiplex PCR, and TCRdb kept only the in-frame ones, dropping some. The data contain approximately 170,000 clones, 82% of them singletons. The CDR3 length is 15 residues. CDR1 GTSNPN and CDR2 SVGIG come from the germline V gene (reference sequence). Trimming took 6 bases from V and 7 from J; bases not matched to a gene: 15. The sequencing input was peripheral blood. The source is an elderly woman with active or convalescent COVID-19. V gene TRBV30 combines with J gene TRBJ1-5; the match to TRBD1 covers 7 bases. The CDR3 bases are TGTGCCTGTTCAAATCGACAGGGAGTTGGGCAGCCCCAGCATTTT. As protein: CACSNRQGVGQPQHF.